The T cell receptor (beta chain) described here comes from a study of blood T cell repertoires in COVID-19. Germline V lookup: CDR1 MNHEY, CDR2 SMNVEV (reference sequence). Losses at the gene ends were 6 bases for V and 0 bases for J; bases not matched to a gene: 6. The CDR3 is 16 residues long. Profiled with immunoSEQ multiplex PCR; TCRdb holds only in-frame clones, not every one. The data hold under 70,000 clones, with around nine tenths observed a single time. The sequenced sample consisted of peripheral blood. The V gene is TRBV27, the J gene TRBJ2-4; 9 nucleotides align to TRBD2. This sequence originates from a man at least 80 years old with acute or convalescent COVID-19. The CDR3 region has the DNA TGTGCCAGCAGCTCTCTAGCGGGGATAGCCAAAAACATTCAGTACTTC. Its translation is CASSSLAGIAKNIQYF.